This T cell receptor beta chain is drawn from a study of human CD8 memory T cell subsets. To note about this clonotype: No antigen is known for it.

RNA originated from duplicate vials containing roughly 150,000 sorted CD8+ T cells per subset. Study findings and constraints: Chao1 estimates suggested stem-like memory T cells were more diverse than precursor exhausted T cells. The study found similarly high diversity in stem-like memory and precursor exhausted T cells, unlike effector memory cells.

This CDR3 is 16 amino acids long. Germline lookup yields CDR1 SEHNR and CDR2 FQNEAQ (reference sequence). UMI-labeled 5' RACE was the method by which TCR beta libraries were made. Each CDR3 protein gets one entry in TCRdb, which reprocessed the 5' RACE reads and gives no DNA. Across 6,500 to 7,500 distinct CDR3 sequences, the top ten clones capture approximately 21% of the sample. This TCR was sampled from a human donor in good health. This chain connects TRBV7-9 to TRBJ2-3. The source material was CD8+ T cells from PBMCs. The CDR3 sequence is CASGRSANPISDTQYF.